This T cell receptor (beta chain) is from a study of glioma-infiltrating T cells after dendritic cell vaccination. Time point given: after dendritic cell vaccination, including at tumor progression/relapse. Patients had residual fresh-frozen tumor tissue and more than two years of survival data. None of the glioblastoma patients had an isocitrate dehydrogenase mutation. Amplification used 60 V beta primers and 13 J beta primers. Some clones are missing from TCRdb's copy, which holds only in-frame ones; the method was immunoSEQ multiplex PCR. Of more than 95,000 clones listed, 90% were seen once; the top ten hold approximately 3%. Concerning this clone: Its antigen is not known.

This CDR3 region has 12 residues. V dropped 2 bases and J dropped 5 bases, with 4 bases sitting between them. Germline CDR1 and CDR2: SEHNR and FQNEAQ (reference sequence). Study observations and caveats: No direct clonality-survival link was found; a diverse polyclonal response may matter.

This TCR was recovered from a human donor with glioblastoma. V and J are TRBV7-9 and TRBJ1-5; D gene ambiguous. The starting material was blood, obtained after dendritic cell vaccination. CDR3: CASSLTDQPQHF. CDR3 sequence (DNA): TGTGCCAGCAGCTTAACAGATCAGCCCCAGCATTTT.